The source of this TCR beta chain is a study of blood T cells in healthy people across ages. General study findings and limits: Unsorted PBMCs ruled out conclusive naive versus antigen-experienced comparison.

As to this clonotype: Its cognate antigen is unknown.

For the second PCR, which ran for about 7 to 11 cycles, a sample-barcoded 5' primer and a J-beta primer mix were used. TCRdb independently ran MiXCR on the 5' RACE reads; one entry per CDR3 protein. The sample consists of hundreds of thousands of distinct CDR3 sequences, around 46% of them appearing once. The germline CDR1 and CDR2 sequences are SGHTA and FQGTGA. CDR3 length: 16 amino acids. Germline trimming cut 6 bases from V and 2 bases from J; bases unmatched to any gene: 13. This TCR was sampled from a woman aged 55-69 years in good health. The chain employs TRBV7-3 and TRBJ2-7, with 7 positions matching TRBD2. Sequencing was carried out using blood. In nucleotides, the CDR3 is TGTGCCAGCAGTCCCGCCAGGACTAGAAGCGCCTACGAGCAGTACTTC. Translating gives CASSPARTRSAYEQYF.